This T cell receptor beta chain is drawn from a study of identifying expanded T cells in peripheral blood. No infections or other immune events were documented during collection. Per germline, CDR1 SGHRS and CDR2 YFSETQ. CDR3 size: 18 residues. V lost 0 bases, J lost 1 base, and 11 bases stayed unmatched. Clones were sequenced by immunoSEQ multiplex PCR, and TCRdb holds only the in-frame ones, with some missing. The sample shows around 94,000 clones, around 88% of them seen only once. The sequenced sample was blood. This receptor was taken from a person aged 18 to 75 in good health. The chain employs TRBV5-1 and TRBJ2-3, with TRBD2 identical over 7 bases. The CDR3 reads CASSLAGLLAGGTDTQYF. The CDR3 nucleotides read TGCGCCAGCAGCTTGGCCGGACTACTCGCGGGAGGCACAGATACGCAGTATTTT.